These 10 T cell receptor beta chains share one sample of origin, sequenced in a study of T cells in Graves' hyperthyroidism and ophthalmopathy. TCR beta CDR3 sequences were amplified from RNA transcripts. With the HTBI primer set, the TCR CDR3 went through a first round of RT-PCR. MiXCR was run by TCRdb on the multiplex PCR reads, yielding one entry per CDR3 protein. Of 200,000 to 300,000 distinct CDR3 sequences in the sample, about a sixth were seen once. Sequences were obtained from blood. These receptors were taken from a woman younger than 30 with Graves' ophthalmopathy.

J is TRBJ1-1 and V is TRBV7-3; D call uncertain. CDR3 length: 15 amino acids. The V end lost 0 bases, the J end lost 1 base, and 9 bases lay between the germline ends. Germline assignment: CDR1 SGHTA and CDR2 FQGTGA. The CDR3 sequence is CASSLTGSSNTEAFF. CDR3 nucleotide sequence: TGTGCCAGCAGCTTAACTGGATCTTCGAACACTGAAGCTTTCTTT. Full variable domain (outside the CDR3, taken from reference TRBV7-3 and TRBJ1-1): GAGVSQTPSNKVTEKGKYVELRCDPISGHTALYWYRQSLGQGPEFLIYFQGTGAADDSGLPNDRFFAVRPEGSVSTLKIQRTERGDSAVYLCASSLTGSSNTEAFFGQGTRLTVV.

This clonotype was seen ten or more times. The chain is built from TRBV6-5 and TRBJ1-2, with D unresolved. The CDR3 is 15 amino acids. Trimming took 2 bases from V and 6 from J, leaving 16 bases between them. Germline V CDR1 and CDR2: MNHEY, SVGAGI. The CDR3 loop is CASSYPLPGDHGYTF. CDR3 DNA sequence: TGTGCCAGCAGTTACCCCTTGCCAGGAGACCATGGCTACACCTTC.

Many counts were recorded for this clonotype. J is TRBJ1-6 and V is TRBV20-1, with TRBD1 matching over 8 bases. Germline CDR1 and CDR2: DFQATT and SNEGSKA (reference sequence). J gave up 4 bases and V 7 bases, and 21 bases lay outside the gene matches. This CDR3 has 19 amino acids. CDR3 coding DNA: TGCAGTGTACTGGGCAGGACAGACAGGGGAACGACATATAATTCACCCCTCCACTTT. The encoded protein is CSVLGRTDRGTTYNSPLHF.

This clonotype occurred many times. The chain employs TRBV6-2 or TRBV6-3 and TRBJ1-1; D unclear. Germline assignment: CDR1 MNHEY and CDR2 SVGEGT. This CDR3 spans 12 amino acids. V lost 5 bases, J lost 2 bases, and 6 bases lay in between. CDR3 region: CASSVVNTEAFF. The CDR3 nucleotides read TGTGCCAGCAGTGTTGTTAACACTGAAGCTTTCTTT.

This clonotype showed up just a few times. V gene TRBV19 combines with J gene TRBJ1-4; TRBD1 is a possible D gene (5 bases). With 7 bases removed from V and 8 bases from J, the gap between germline ends came to 11 bases. Germline V gives CDR1 LNHDA, CDR2 SQIVND (reference sequence). The CDR3 consists of 12 residues. CDR3 region: CASMGTPEKLFF. As DNA, the CDR3 is TGTGCCAGTATGGGGACTCCAGAAAAACTGTTTTTT. Drawing the rest from reference TRBV19 and TRBJ1-4, the complete variable domain is DGGITQSPKYLFRKEGQNVTLSCEQNLNHDAMYWYRQDPGQGLRLIYYSQIVNDFQKGDIAEGYSVSREKKESFPLTVTSAQKNPTAFYLCASMGTPEKLFFGSGTQLSVL.

This clonotype was seen at least ten times. The CDR3 region has the DNA TGTGCCAGCAGCTTAGAAGGGAATTTGAACGAAAAACTGTTTTTT. Translating gives CASSLEGNLNEKLFF. V and J are TRBV11-3 and TRBJ1-4; D unclear. In germline, CDR1 is SGHNT, CDR2 YENEEA. The CDR3 consists of 15 residues. Deletions cut 0 bases from V and 8 bases from J, with 13 bases between. Complete variable domain (other parts from reference TRBV11-3 and TRBJ1-4): EAGVVQSPRYKIIEKKQPVAFWCNPISGHNTLYWYLQNLGQGPELLIRYENEEAVDDSQLPKDRFSAERLKGVDSTLKIQPAELGDSAVYLCASSLEGNLNEKLFFGSGTQLSVL.

This clonotype is a singleton in its sample. This may be a read error: a much more frequent sequence differs by one nucleotide. V usage is TRBV9 and J usage is TRBJ2-7; D gene uncertain. Between the trimmed V and J ends, which lost 4 bases and 6 bases, there was a span of 23 bases. Germline V gene sequence: CDR1 SGDLS, CDR2 YYNGEE. This CDR3 spans 16 amino acids. CDR3 in DNA: TGTGCCAGCAGCCCGAAAGTCGATCTCTTACCTCTCGAGCAGTACTTC. Protein product: CASSPKVDLLPLEQYF.

This clonotype was observed many times. This rearrangement joins TRBV20-1 to TRBJ1-2, with D unresolved. The CDR3 contains 10 residues. CDR1 DFQATT and CDR2 SNEGSKA come from the germline V gene (reference sequence). V was cut by 1 base and J by 10 bases, with 7 bases left in between. The CDR3 reads CSARGYNYTF. In nucleotides, the CDR3 is TGCAGTGCTAGAGGATATAACTACACCTTC.

This clonotype has ten or more counts. The genes are TRBV24-1 and TRBJ2-1; TRBD2 agrees at 12 bases. The J segment lost 8 bases and the V segment lost 4 bases, leaving 5 bases of the junction unmatched. CDR3 size: 15 residues. CDR1 and CDR2 (germline): KGHDR, SFDVKD. The CDR3 nucleotides read TGTGCCACCAGTGACAGGCTAGCGGGAGGGGATGAGCAGTTCTTC. This encodes CATSDRLAGGDEQFF.

This clonotype showed up just once. The chain links TRBV14 to TRBJ2-7; D gene ambiguous. Germline lookup yields CDR1 SGHDN and CDR2 FVKESK. V lost 2 bases and J lost 6, with 17 bases in between. The CDR3 is 15 amino acids. The CDR3: CASSQLILGSLEQYF. CDR3 bases: TGTGCCAGCAGCCAACTCATACTGGGAAGCCTCGAGCAGTACTTC.